Following are 2 T cell receptor beta chains from one sample sequenced in a study of blood T cell repertoires in COVID-19. Method: immunoSEQ multiplex PCR; TCRdb's copy keeps in-frame clones and lacks some. The sample lists under 95,000 clones; around nine tenths were seen once. Specimen: peripheral blood. The receptors here all came from a woman of 80 years or more with acute or convalescent COVID-19.

In its sample, this clone was seen once. The chain carries TRBV2 and TRBJ1-1; 7 bases fit TRBD1. J lost 1 base, V lost 6 bases, and 8 bases had no gene match. Looked up from germline, CDR1 is SNHLY and CDR2 is FYNNEI. CDR3 length: 15 amino acids. The CDR3 loop reads CASRGPTGRNTEAFF. The CDR3 nucleotides read TGTGCCAGCAGAGGGCCGACAGGGAGGAACACTGAAGCTTTCTTT.

V is TRBV15 and J is TRBJ1-4; D remains unclear. Germline CDR1 reads LNHNV; CDR2 reads YYDKDF (reference sequence). The V gene lost 0 bases and the J gene lost 0 bases, with 8 bases spanning the gap. This CDR3 is 16 amino acids long. The chain's CDR3 is CATSRDGQPTNEKLFF. Written as DNA, the CDR3 is TGTGCCACCAGCAGAGATGGGCAGCCAACTAATGAAAAACTGTTTTTT.